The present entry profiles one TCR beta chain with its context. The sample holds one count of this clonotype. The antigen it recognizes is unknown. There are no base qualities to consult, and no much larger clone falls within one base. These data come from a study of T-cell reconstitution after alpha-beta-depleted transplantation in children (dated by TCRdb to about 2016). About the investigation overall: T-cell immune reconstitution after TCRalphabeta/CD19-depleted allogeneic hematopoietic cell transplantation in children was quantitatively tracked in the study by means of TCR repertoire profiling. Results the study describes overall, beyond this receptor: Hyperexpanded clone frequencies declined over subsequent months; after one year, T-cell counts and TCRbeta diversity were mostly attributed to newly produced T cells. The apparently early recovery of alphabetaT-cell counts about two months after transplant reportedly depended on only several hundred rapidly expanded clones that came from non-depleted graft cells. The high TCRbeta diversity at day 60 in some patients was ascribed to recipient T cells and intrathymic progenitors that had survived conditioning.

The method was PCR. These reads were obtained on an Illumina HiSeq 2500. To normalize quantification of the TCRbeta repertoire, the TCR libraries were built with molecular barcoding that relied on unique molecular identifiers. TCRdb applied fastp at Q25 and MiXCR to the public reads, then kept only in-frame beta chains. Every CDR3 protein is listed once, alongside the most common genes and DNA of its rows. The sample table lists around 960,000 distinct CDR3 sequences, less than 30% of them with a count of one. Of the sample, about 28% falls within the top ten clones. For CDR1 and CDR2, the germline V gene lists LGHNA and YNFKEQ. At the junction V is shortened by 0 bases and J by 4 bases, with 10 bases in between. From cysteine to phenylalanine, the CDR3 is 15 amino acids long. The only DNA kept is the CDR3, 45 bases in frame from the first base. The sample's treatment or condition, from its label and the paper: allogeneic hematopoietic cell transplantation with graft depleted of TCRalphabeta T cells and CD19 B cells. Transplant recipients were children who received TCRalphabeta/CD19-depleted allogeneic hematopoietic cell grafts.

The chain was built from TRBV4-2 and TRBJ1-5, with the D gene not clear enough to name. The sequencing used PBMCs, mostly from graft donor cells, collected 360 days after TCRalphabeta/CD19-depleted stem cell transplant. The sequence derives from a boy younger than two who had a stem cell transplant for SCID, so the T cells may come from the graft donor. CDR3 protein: CASSQDMGSNQPQHF. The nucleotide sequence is TGTGCCAGCAGCCAAGATATGGGGAGTAATCAGCCCCAGCATTTT.